This is a list of T cell receptor beta chains from one sample in a study of blood T cell repertoires in COVID-19. Assay: immunoSEQ multiplex PCR; the TCRdb copy retains only in-frame clones and omits some. This sample has roughly 350,000 clones, with around 87% found just once. What was sequenced was peripheral blood. These receptors were taken from a woman in her fifties or sixties with COVID-19, enrolled during active disease. The CDR3 runs from the conserved cysteine through the conserved F or W. Each record gives: D gene, J gene, V gene, clone size, CDR3 protein, CDR3 DNA. A D gene is named only where the DNA matches it firmly. Clone size, where shown, is once, few, many, or a class for clones that have expanded.

TRBD1,TRBJ2-2,TRBV7-2,.,CASSLDTNRGYTGELFF,TGTGCCAGCAGCTTAGATACTAACAGGGGGTACACCGGGGAGCTGTTTTTT
.,TRBJ2-5,TRBV12-5,.,CASGLDNSGTQYF,TGTGCTAGTGGTTTGGACAACTCAGGGACCCAGTACTTC
TRBD1,TRBJ1-2,TRBV11-2,.,CASSPPGQGPGYTF,TGTGCCAGCAGCCCACCGGGACAGGGTCCTGGCTACACCTTC
.,TRBJ2-5,TRBV5-4,.,CASSRGLIETQYF,TGTGCCAGCAGCCGGGGACTTATCGAGACCCAGTACTTC
TRBD2,TRBJ2-7,TRBV11-2,.,CASSSGLAGPRGEQYF,TGTGCCAGCAGCTCGGGACTAGCGGGGCCAAGGGGGGAGCAGTACTTC
.,TRBJ1-1,TRBV10-3,.,CATLASVFRMNTEAFF,TGTGCCACTCTGGCCTCTGTTTTTCGAATGAACACTGAAGCTTTCTTT
.,TRBJ1-1,TRBV12-5,.,CASGFYLGAFF,TGTGCTAGTGGTTTTTACCTCGGAGCTTTCTTT
.,TRBJ1-3,TRBV6-5,.,CASSPGDFSGNTIYF,TGTGCCAGCAGCCCGGGGGACTTCTCTGGAAACACCATATATTTT
.,TRBJ1-1,TRBV3-1/TRBV3-2,once,CASSEVAINTEAFF,TGTGCCAGCAGTGAGGTGGCAATCAACACTGAAGCTTTCTTT
.,TRBJ2-7,TRBV7-4,once,CASSLALVREPKQYF,TGTGCCAGCAGCTTAGCGCTTGTCAGGGAACCCAAGCAGTACTTC
TRBD2,TRBJ2-7,TRBV7-7,.,CASSSHSGSYEQYF,TGTGCTAGCAGCTCCCATAGCGGGAGCTACGAGCAGTACTTC
.,TRBJ1-2,TRBV7-9,.,CASRSTVNYGYTF,TGTGCCAGCAGGTCGACAGTTAACTATGGCTACACCTTC
TRBD1,TRBJ2-4,TRBV15,.,CATSTGQGRAKNIQYF,TGTGCCACCAGCACCGGACAGGGCCGCGCCAAAAACATTCAGTACTTC
TRBD1,TRBJ2-1,TRBV19,.,CASSPGDRNTNEQFF,TGTGCCAGTAGTCCTGGGGACAGGAATACTAATGAGCAGTTCTTC
.,TRBJ1-3,TRBV19,.,CASSTHGGNTIYF,TGTGCCAGTAGTACCCACGGGGGAAACACCATATATTTT
.,TRBJ2-1,TRBV30,.,CAWSVGGAYNEQFF,TGTGCCTGGAGTGTAGGGGGGGCCTACAATGAGCAGTTCTTC
.,TRBJ2-5,TRBV29-1,.,CSWSVGARETQYF,TGCAGCTGGAGTGTAGGAGCGAGGGAGACCCAGTACTTC
.,TRBJ1-1,TRBV18,.,CASSPIQGGEAFF,TGTGCCAGCTCACCAATACAGGGCGGTGAAGCTTTCTTT
.,TRBJ2-5,TRBV5-4,.,CASSYRTARETQYF,TGTGCCAGCAGCTACCGGACTGCCCGGGAGACCCAGTACTTC
.,TRBJ1-2,TRBV15,.,CATSRDYRITGYTF,TGTGCCACCAGCAGAGATTACAGGATAACCGGCTACACCTTC
.,TRBJ2-7,TRBV11-1,.,CASSASGEQYF,TGTGCCAGCAGCGCGTCGGGCGAGCAGTACTTC
TRBD2,TRBJ2-7,TRBV7-9,.,CASSLDGWASGSREQYF,TGTGCCAGCAGCTTAGACGGATGGGCTAGCGGGAGTCGCGAGCAGTACTTC
TRBD2,TRBJ2-7,TRBV2,few,CASSSGRNSYEQYF,TGTGCCAGTTCTAGCGGGAGGAATTCCTACGAGCAGTACTTC
TRBD2,TRBJ2-7,TRBV18,.,CASSPPSGRSEQYF,TGTGCCAGCTCACCTCCTAGCGGGCGGAGCGAGCAGTACTTC
TRBD1,TRBJ1-2,TRBV27,.,CASSSPSGQGALSFGYTF,TGTGCCAGCAGTTCCCCATCGGGACAGGGGGCGCTTTCCTTCGGCTACACCTTC
.,TRBJ2-5,TRBV30,.,CAWGEQGETQYF,TGTGCCTGGGGGGAACAGGGCGAGACCCAGTACTTC
TRBD1,TRBJ1-2,TRBV29-1,few,CSAGGRQGSDGYTF,TGCAGCGCCGGCGGTCGACAGGGGTCCGATGGCTACACCTTC
TRBD2,TRBJ2-7,TRBV4-1,.,CASSQASGVRFYEQYF,TGCGCCAGCAGCCAGGCGAGCGGGGTTCGCTTTTACGAGCAGTACTTC
TRBD1,TRBJ1-2,TRBV5-6,.,CASSSWTGRQPGYTF,TGTGCCAGCAGCAGCTGGACAGGGAGGCAGCCTGGCTACACCTTC
TRBD2,TRBJ2-6,TRBV18,.,CASSREAGANVLTF,TGTGCCAGCTCGCGGGAGGCTGGGGCCAACGTCCTGACTTTC
TRBD1,TRBJ1-5,TRBV19,once,CASRWGTGTNQPQHF,TGTGCCAGTAGATGGGGGACAGGGACCAATCAGCCCCAGCATTTT
.,TRBJ1-2,TRBV6-5,.,CASSYAESGGYTF,TGTGCCAGCAGTTACGCGGAAAGCGGTGGCTACACCTTC
TRBD1,TRBJ1-2,TRBV30,.,CAWSFPGQAPGYTF,TGTGCCTGGAGTTTCCCGGGACAGGCACCTGGCTACACCTTC
.,TRBJ2-3,TRBV11-1,.,CASSLKQGWRSDTQYF,TGTGCCAGCAGCTTAAAACAGGGCTGGCGGTCAGATACGCAGTATTTT
TRBD1,TRBJ2-1,TRBV6-6,.,CASSYLGQGARSEQFF,TGTGCCAGCAGTTACTTGGGACAGGGGGCGCGTAGTGAGCAGTTCTTC
.,TRBJ1-2,TRBV7-9,.,CASSLVGGRANYGYTF,TGTGCCAGCAGCTTAGTGGGGGGACGGGCTAACTATGGCTACACCTTC
TRBD1,TRBJ2-3,TRBV9,.,CASSPGGQPRTDTQYF,TGTGCCAGCAGCCCAGGGGGACAGCCGAGGACAGATACGCAGTATTTT
TRBD1,TRBJ2-3,TRBV4-1,.,CASDRGGGTDTQYF,TGCGCCAGCGACAGGGGTGGTGGCACAGATACGCAGTATTTT
.,TRBJ2-3,TRBV5-1,.,CASSSQQGTSTDTQYF,TGCGCCAGCAGCTCACAACAGGGGACTAGCACAGATACGCAGTATTTT
.,TRBJ1-2,TRBV7-8,.,CASSTPRQYEANYGYTF,TGTGCCAGCAGCACCCCGCGGCAGTACGAAGCTAACTATGGCTACACCTTC
TRBD2,TRBJ2-1,TRBV14,.,CASSYPGTSGAYVNEQFF,TGTGCCAGCAGCTACCCAGGGACTAGCGGAGCCTATGTCAATGAGCAGTTCTTC
TRBD1,TRBJ1-1,TRBV16,.,CASSQSGTGYTEAFF,TGTGCCAGCAGCCAATCCGGGACAGGATACACTGAAGCTTTCTTT
.,TRBJ2-7,TRBV20-1,.,CSAGRQYEQYF,TGCAGTGCGGGGCGTCAGTACGAGCAGTACTTC
.,TRBJ2-5,TRBV27,.,CASADLGRGGGGETQYF,TGTGCCAGCGCTGATTTAGGGCGGGGAGGGGGAGGCGAGACCCAGTACTTC